One sample yielded the 27 T cell receptor beta chains listed below, sequenced in a study of blood T cell repertoires in COVID-19. Only in-frame clones appear in the TCRdb table, and some are missing; sequencing was by immunoSEQ multiplex PCR. The data contain about 220,000 clones, approximately 81% of them singletons. Sample: peripheral blood. The receptors derive from a woman older than 75 with acute or convalescent COVID-19.

In this sample, this clone turned up once. J is TRBJ1-5 and V is TRBV6-5; possibly TRBD1 for D (6 bases). Trimming stripped 5 bases from V and 3 bases from J, with 14 bases between. Germline assignment: CDR1 MNHEY and CDR2 SVGAGI. There are 15 residues in the CDR3. This CDR3 is CASSNPDRFNQPQHF. The CDR3 DNA reads TGTGCCAGCAGTAACCCTGACAGGTTCAATCAGCCCCAGCATTTT.

The rearrangement uses TRBV19 and TRBJ2-7, with no clear D. Germline assignment: CDR1 LNHDA and CDR2 SQIVND (reference sequence). This CDR3 spans 15 amino acids. The V end was cut by 4 bases, the J end by 2 bases, with 15 bases between. This CDR3 reads CASSTPPEQTYEQYF. The CDR3 coding sequence is TGTGCCAGTAGTACCCCACCGGAACAGACCTACGAGCAGTACTTC.

This chain joins TRBV5-4 and TRBJ1-1; D may be TRBD1 (5 bases). The CDR3 length is 15 residues. The germline CDR1 and CDR2 sequences are SGHNT and YYREEE (reference sequence). V dropped 4 bases and J dropped 3 bases, with 16 bases sitting between them. For the CDR3, the DNA is TGTGCCAGCAGCCCGGGGGGAACAGACTACACTGAAGCTTTCTTT. It encodes CASSPGGTDYTEAFF.

This chain connects TRBV5-1 to TRBJ2-7; 11 bases are shared with TRBD2. Trimming at V came to 4 bases and at J to 3 bases, leaving 9 bases not matched to a gene. Germline values: CDR1 SGHRS, CDR2 YFSETQ. This CDR3 has 16 amino acids. Here the CDR3 reads CASSLNSGTSGYEQYF. The CDR3 DNA is TGCGCCAGCAGCCTAAATTCAGGGACTAGCGGCTACGAGCAGTACTTC.

V and J are TRBV6-5 and TRBJ1-5, with 8 bases matching TRBD1. Germline CDR1 is MNHEY and CDR2 is SVGAGI. V was clipped by 10 bases and J by 4 bases; unmatched bases: 12. This CDR3 comprises 15 residues. The chain's CDR3 is CATARTQGGNQPQHF. CDR3 coding DNA: TGTGCCACCGCCCGGACACAGGGGGGGAATCAGCCCCAGCATTTT.

The gene calls are TRBV3-1 (or the pseudogene TRBV3-2) and TRBJ1-2; D is possibly TRBD1 (5 bases). CDR3 length equals 14 residues. With 2 bases removed from V and 7 bases from J, the gap between germline ends came to 14 bases. Germline values: CDR1 LGHDT, CDR2 YNNKEL (reference sequence). The CDR3, as DNA: TGTGCCAGCAGCCAATATAGGGGTTCGGGTGGCTACACCTTC. This codes for CASSQYRGSGGYTF.

This chain links TRBV27 with TRBJ2-2; 11 bases are shared with TRBD1. Looked up from germline, CDR1 is MNHEY and CDR2 is SMNVEV (reference sequence). This CDR3 spans 17 amino acids. The ends lost 4 bases at V and 6 bases at J; junction bases unmatched: 10. The CDR3 nucleotides read TGTGCCAGCAGTTCCAAACTACCGGGACAGGGGGCCGGGGAGCTGTTTTTT. This sequence encodes CASSSKLPGQGAGELFF.

The chain combines TRBV4-2 with TRBJ2-3; the match to TRBD2 covers 12 bases. The CDR3 totals 16 residues. V lost 1 base and J lost 5; bases outside the gene matches: 4. CDR1 LGHNA and CDR2 YNFKEQ come from the germline V gene. CDR3 region: CASSQASGGAKDTQYF. Written as DNA, the CDR3 is TGTGCCAGCAGCCAAGCTAGCGGGGGGGCCAAAGATACGCAGTATTTT.

V and J are TRBV28 and TRBJ1-6; 8 nucleotides match TRBD1. Germline CDR1 reads MDHEN; CDR2 reads SYDVKM. The CDR3 totals 13 residues. The trim removed 10 bases at V and 7 bases at J, leaving 6 bases unmatched. The CDR3 sequence: CATQGAGNSPLHF. The CDR3 region has the DNA TGTGCCACCCAGGGGGCTGGGAATTCACCCCTCCACTTT.

This clone was detected a few times. The chain is built from TRBV29-1 and TRBJ2-5; TRBD2 is a possible D gene (6 bases). This CDR3 is 13 amino acids long. Per the germline V gene, CDR1 is SQVTM and CDR2 is ANQGSEA. V lost 6 bases and J lost 5, with 16 bases in between. The CDR3 loop is CSVRGGVGETQYF. In nucleotides, the CDR3 is TGCAGCGTGCGGGGCGGGGTCGGGGAGACCCAGTACTTC.

This sequence joins TRBV2 and TRBJ1-1; TRBD1 is a possible D gene (5 bases). V was pared by 2 bases and J by 4 bases, with 14 bases between. Per the germline V gene, CDR1 is SNHLY and CDR2 is FYNNEI. There are 15 residues in the CDR3. The CDR3 sequence: CASSESNRWGTEAFF. The DNA for the CDR3 is TGTGCCAGCAGTGAATCAAACAGGTGGGGCACTGAAGCTTTCTTT.

The genes are TRBV18 and TRBJ1-1; 7 bases map to TRBD1. Germline V lookup: CDR1 KGHSH, CDR2 LQKENI. With 2 bases clipped from V and 1 base from J, the junction kept 1 base outside the gene matches. There are 14 residues in the CDR3. CDR3 nucleotides: TGTGCCAGCTCACCAGGGACAGAGAACACTGAAGCTTTCTTT. Translating gives CASSPGTENTEAFF. Complete variable domain (other parts from reference TRBV18 and TRBJ1-1): NAGVMQNPRHLVRRRGQEARLRCSPMKGHSHVYWYRQLPEEGLKFMVYLQKENIIDESGMPKERFSAEFPKEGPSILRIQQVVRGDSAAYFCASSPGTENTEAFFGQGTRLTVV.

CDR3 protein: CATSDLGLDEQFF. DNA for the CDR3: TGTGCCACCAGTGATTTGGGACTTGATGAGCAGTTCTTC. This sequence joins TRBV24-1 and TRBJ2-1, with a weak D call TRBD2 (5 bases). CDR3 size: 13 residues. Germline lookup yields CDR1 KGHDR and CDR2 SFDVKD. The V end was cut by 0 bases, the J end by 8 bases, with 7 bases between.

V gene TRBV6-4 combines with J gene TRBJ1-5, with D unclear. The length of the CDR3 is 13 residues. Trimming took off 5 bases at V and 3 bases at J, with 8 bases between the two ends. Germline CDR1 MRHNA, CDR2 SNTAGT. Written as DNA, the CDR3 is TGTGCCAGCAGTAGACACACCAATCAGCCCCAGCATTTT. Residues: CASSRHTNQPQHF.

Turning to this clone: Other nucleotide sequences from this sample produce the same CDR3. The rearrangement links TRBV9 to TRBJ2-1; TRBD2 is a possible D gene (6 bases). There are 15 residues in the CDR3. In germline, CDR1 is SGDLS, CDR2 YYNGEE. Between the trimmed V and J ends, which lost 0 bases and 4 bases, there was a span of 11 bases. CDR3 amino acids: CASSVGGGNYNEQFF. The CDR3 bases are TGTGCCAGCAGCGTAGGGGGCGGGAATTACAATGAGCAGTTCTTC.

The V gene is TRBV11-2, the J gene TRBJ2-5, with 11 bases fitting TRBD2. Looked up from germline, CDR1 is SGHAT and CDR2 is FQNNGV. Germline trimming cut 2 bases from V and 5 bases from J; bases unmatched to any gene: 4. The CDR3 is made up of 15 amino acids. This CDR3 is CASSLLAGGRETQYF. The CDR3 DNA is TGTGCCAGCAGCTTACTAGCGGGGGGTCGGGAGACCCAGTACTTC.

This clone was recorded only once. V is TRBV19 and J is TRBJ1-6; the match to TRBD1 covers 7 bases. The CDR3 has 14 amino acids. Per the germline V gene, CDR1 is LNHDA and CDR2 is SQIVND (reference sequence). V gave up 4 bases and J gave up 15 bases; unmatched junction bases: 12. The CDR3 region has the DNA TGTGCCAGTAGTAGCCGGGACAGTAAGAGGAGCCTCCACTTT. Translated: CASSSRDSKRSLHF.

This chain links TRBV7-2 with TRBJ2-7, with D perhaps matching TRBD1 (7 bases). V gave up 5 bases and J gave up 3 bases, with 23 bases separating them. The CDR3 totals 17 residues. The germline gives CDR1 SGHTA, CDR2 FQGNSA. The CDR3 DNA follows: TGTGCCAGCAGCCCCCAGTCACTGCGGGACAGCTACTACGAGCAGTACTTC. Amino acid sequence: CASSPQSLRDSYYEQYF.

V is TRBV3-1 (or the pseudogene TRBV3-2) and J is TRBJ1-5, with D maybe TRBD1 (5 bases). CDR3 size: 13 residues. Per the germline V gene, CDR1 is LGHDT and CDR2 is YNNKEL (reference sequence). V lost 3 bases, J lost 9 bases, and 12 bases lay in between. CDR3: CASSQQFGGPQHF. The CDR3 DNA reads TGTGCCAGCAGCCAGCAATTCGGGGGGCCCCAGCATTTT.

The chain joins TRBV5-1 to TRBJ2-7; 10 nucleotides agree with TRBD1. The CDR3 covers 16 residues. Germline V CDR1 and CDR2: SGHRS, YFSETQ. J was trimmed by 3 bases and V by 0 bases; bases with no gene match: 6. CDR3 residues: CASSLEGQGVDYEQYF. The CDR3 DNA is TGCGCCAGCAGCTTGGAAGGACAGGGGGTCGACTACGAGCAGTACTTC.

This clone was seen a few times. The chain employs TRBV5-1 and TRBJ2-1; the match to TRBD2 covers 8 bases. Germline lookup yields CDR1 SGHRS and CDR2 YFSETQ. The V and J ends lost 3 bases and 7 bases, in that order; junction bases with no gene match: 9. This CDR3 is 15 amino acids long. CDR3 DNA: TGCGCCAGCAGCTCGGGGAGCGGGGGTAGGAATGAGCAGTTCTTC. Translating it yields CASSSGSGGRNEQFF. The full variable domain, with the rest looked up from reference TRBV5-1 and TRBJ2-1, is KAGVTQTPRYLIKTRGQQVTLSCSPISGHRSVSWYQQTPGQGLQFLFEYFSETQRNKGNFPGRFSGRQFSNSRSEMNVSTLELGDSALYLCASSSGSGGRNEQFFGPGTRLTVL.

This rearrangement joins TRBV4-3 to TRBJ2-7; D might be TRBD1 (6 bases). CDR3 length: 13 amino acids. CDR1 is LGHNA, CDR2 YSLEER, per germline. Trimming removed 0 bases from V and 5 bases from J, with 8 bases in between. CDR3 DNA: TGCGCCAGCAGCCAAGAGGGGGCCAACGAGCAGTACTTC. The encoded protein is CASSQEGANEQYF.

This clone was seen only a few times. V gene TRBV6-2 or TRBV6-3 combines with J gene TRBJ1-5; 8 bases map to TRBD1. Trimming took 6 bases from V and 3 from J; bases not matched to a gene: 7. The CDR3 sequence is 15 residues long. The germline gives CDR1 MNHEY, CDR2 SVGEGT. CDR3 coding DNA: TGTGCCAGCAGCTGGACAGGGAGGCCCAATCAGCCCCAGCATTTT. It specifies CASSWTGRPNQPQHF.

This clone was observed a few times. The chain uses TRBV19 and TRBJ1-6, with a possible D match to TRBD1 (6 bases). The CDR3 totals 14 residues. The germline CDR1 and CDR2 sequences are LNHDA and SQIVND (reference sequence). Trimming took off 2 bases at V and 6 bases at J, with 8 bases between the two ends. The CDR3: CASSITQGNSPLHF. Written as DNA, the CDR3 is TGTGCCAGTAGTATAACACAGGGTAATTCACCCCTCCACTTT.

The chain joins TRBV11-1 to TRBJ2-5, with a tentative D call TRBD2 (5 bases). Germline V CDR1 and CDR2: SGHAT, FQDESV (reference sequence). Trimming cost V 4 bases and J 1 base, with 13 bases left between them. This CDR3 contains 15 residues. The CDR3 here is CASSSTQRSQETQYF. As DNA, the CDR3 is TGTGCCAGCAGCTCGACCCAGCGGAGCCAAGAGACCCAGTACTTC.

The CDR3 nucleotides are TGTGCCAGCAGGCGAGCGGTCGTGACTAACTATGGCTACACCTTC. Translating gives CASRRAVVTNYGYTF. This chain connects TRBV5-6 to TRBJ1-2; D is undetermined. Trimming left V 5 bases short and J 0 bases short, with 14 bases between. Germline V gene sequence: CDR1 SGHDT, CDR2 YYEEEE. CDR3 size: 15 residues.

This sequence joins TRBV11-3 and TRBJ2-3; 15 bases fit TRBD2. The V gene end was trimmed by 3 bases and the J gene end by 2 bases; junction bases not matched to a gene: 3. The CDR3 is made up of 17 amino acids. The V gene's germline CDR1 is SGHNT and CDR2 YENEEA. CDR3 protein: CASSFRTSGGATDTQYF. The CDR3 coding sequence is TGTGCCAGCAGCTTTAGGACTAGCGGGGGGGCCACAGATACGCAGTATTTT.